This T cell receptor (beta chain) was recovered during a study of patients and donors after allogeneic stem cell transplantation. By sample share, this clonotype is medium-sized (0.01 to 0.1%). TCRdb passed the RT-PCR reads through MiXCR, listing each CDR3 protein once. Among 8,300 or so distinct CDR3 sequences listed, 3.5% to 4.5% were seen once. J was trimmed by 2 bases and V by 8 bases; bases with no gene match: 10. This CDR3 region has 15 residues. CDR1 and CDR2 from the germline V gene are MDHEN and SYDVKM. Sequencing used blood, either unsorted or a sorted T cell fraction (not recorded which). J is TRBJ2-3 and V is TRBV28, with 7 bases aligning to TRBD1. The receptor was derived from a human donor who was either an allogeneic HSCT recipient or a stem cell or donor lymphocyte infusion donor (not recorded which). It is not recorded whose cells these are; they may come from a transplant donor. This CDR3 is CASSLVGTVTDTQYF. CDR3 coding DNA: TGTGCCAGCTCCTTGGTGGGGACAGTCACAGATACGCAGTATTTT.